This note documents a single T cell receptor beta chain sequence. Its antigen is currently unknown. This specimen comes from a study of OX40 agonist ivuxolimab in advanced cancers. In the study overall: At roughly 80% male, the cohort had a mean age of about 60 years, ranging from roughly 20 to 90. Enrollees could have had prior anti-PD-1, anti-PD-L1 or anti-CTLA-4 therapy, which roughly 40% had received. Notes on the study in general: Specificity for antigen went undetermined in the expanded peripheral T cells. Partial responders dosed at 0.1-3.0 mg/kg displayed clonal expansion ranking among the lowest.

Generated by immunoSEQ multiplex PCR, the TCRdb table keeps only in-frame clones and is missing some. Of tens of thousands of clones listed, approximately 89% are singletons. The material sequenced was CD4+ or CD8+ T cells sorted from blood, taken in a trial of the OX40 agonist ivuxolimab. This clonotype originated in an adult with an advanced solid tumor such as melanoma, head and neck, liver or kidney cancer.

CDR3 sequence reads: CASSRAVHQETQYF. For the CDR3, the DNA is TGTGCCAGCAGCAGAGCGGTACACCAAGAGACCCAGTACTTC. The rearrangement links TRBV7-2 to TRBJ2-5; weak D call: TRBD2 (5 bases). There are 14 residues in the CDR3. Germline V gene sequence: CDR1 SGHTA, CDR2 FQGNSA. Trimming left V 5 bases short and J 0 bases short, with 10 bases between. Using reference TRBV7-2 and TRBJ2-5 for the parts outside the CDR3, the full variable domain is GAGVSQSPSNKVTEKGKDVELRCDPISGHTALYWYRQSLGQGLEFLIYFQGNSAPDKSGLPSDRFSAERTGGSVSTLTIQRTQQEDSAVYLCASSRAVHQETQYFGPGTRLLVL.